Below, 23 T cell receptor beta chains from the same sample are listed, as sequenced in a study of blood T cell repertoires in COVID-19. Here immunoSEQ multiplex PCR was the method, and the copy in TCRdb shows in-frame clones only, minus some. This sample has about 160,000 clones; roughly 90% occur once, and the top ten carry about 6.6%. Sample: PBMCs or T cells enriched from blood (not recorded which). Receptors were obtained from a woman aged 50 to 60 who had recovered from COVID-19.

As DNA, the CDR3 is TGTGCCAGCAGCCCCCGGGACAGGACCTACAATGAGCAGTTCTTC. Residues: CASSPRDRTYNEQFF. The rearrangement joins TRBV9 to TRBJ2-1, with 8 bases matching TRBD1. Germline CDR1 SGDLS, CDR2 YYNGEE. V shed 4 bases, J shed 2 bases, and the junction held 5 bases outside the gene matches. CDR3 length: 15 residues.

The chain uses TRBV7-2 and TRBJ2-7; possibly TRBD1 for D (5 bases). V was pared by 3 bases and J by 4 bases, with 7 bases between. Germline-derived CDR1 and CDR2 are SGHTA and FQGNSA. The CDR3 has 12 residues. The CDR3 sequence is CASSFTGYEQYF. CDR3 DNA: TGTGCCAGCAGCTTTACAGGTTACGAGCAGTACTTC. Using reference TRBV7-2 and TRBJ2-7 for the parts outside the CDR3, the full variable domain is GAGVSQSPSNKVTEKGKDVELRCDPISGHTALYWYRQSLGQGLEFLIYFQGNSAPDKSGLPSDRFSAERTGGSVSTLTIQRTQQEDSAVYLCASSFTGYEQYFGPGTRLTVT.

The rearrangement links TRBV18 to TRBJ2-3; weak D call: TRBD2 (6 bases). Trimming shortened V by 6 bases and J by 3 bases, and 10 bases separated the two germline ends. Germline loops: CDR1 KGHSH, CDR2 LQKENI. The CDR3 has 13 amino acids. CDR3 sequence: CASSRSGTDTQYF. The DNA for the CDR3 is TGTGCCAGCTCCCGTAGCGGAACAGATACGCAGTATTTT.

The chain couples TRBV5-4 to TRBJ1-2, with 7 positions matching TRBD1. The CDR3 extends over 14 amino acids. Germline CDR1 reads SGHNT; CDR2 reads YYREEE (reference sequence). J lost 3 bases, V lost 4 bases, and 6 bases had no gene match. The CDR3 spells CASSRGTADYGYTF. The CDR3 nucleotides are TGTGCCAGCAGCAGGGGGACAGCGGACTATGGCTACACCTTC. The full variable domain, rest sourced from reference TRBV5-4 and TRBJ1-2, is ETGVTQSPTHLIKTRGQQVTLRCSSQSGHNTVSWYQQALGQGPQFIFQYYREEENGRGNFPPRFSGLQFPNYSSELNVNALELDDSALYLCASSRGTADYGYTFGSGTRLTVV.

V usage is TRBV15 and J usage is TRBJ2-4; TRBD1 agrees at 11 bases. Germline CDR1 LNHNV, CDR2 YYDKDF (reference sequence). The CDR3 covers 15 residues. The V segment lost 0 bases and the J segment 8 bases; nucleotides outside the gene matches: 3. In nucleotides, the CDR3 is TGTGCCACCAGCAGAGATAGGGGACAGGGGGACATTCAGTACTTC. This gives the protein CATSRDRGQGDIQYF.

The V gene is TRBV29-1, the J gene TRBJ1-6; 9 nucleotides line up with TRBD1. CDR1 SQVTM and CDR2 ANQGSEA come from the germline V gene. This CDR3 is built from 13 residues. V gave up 4 bases and J gave up 5 bases; unmatched junction bases: 0. The CDR3 DNA reads TGCAGCGTTGGGGACAGGGATAATTCACCCCTCCACTTT. Its protein is CSVGDRDNSPLHF.

The chain links TRBV7-3 to TRBJ2-1, with 11 bases aligning to TRBD2. With V trimmed by 2 bases and J by 4 bases, 7 bases remained unmatched. The CDR3 length is 17 residues. Germline loops: CDR1 SGHTA, CDR2 FQGTGA. CDR3 region: CASSLGDTSGGYNEQFF. The CDR3 DNA is TGTGCCAGCAGCTTAGGAGATACTAGCGGGGGTTACAATGAGCAGTTCTTC.

The chain joins TRBV7-2 to TRBJ1-2; D may be TRBD1 (5 bases). V gave up 1 base and J gave up 5 bases, with 17 bases separating them. This CDR3 is built from 16 residues. Germline CDR1 and CDR2: SGHTA and FQGNSA. The CDR3 nucleotides read TGTGCCAGCAGCTTAGGAGCTATGGGGGGGAGTTATGGCTACACCTTC. Translation gives CASSLGAMGGSYGYTF.

The J gene is TRBJ2-5, the V gene TRBV5-4; 8 nucleotides match TRBD1. The CDR3 has 16 residues. J was trimmed by 1 base and V by 6 bases; bases with no gene match: 11. Germline lookup yields CDR1 SGHNT and CDR2 YYREEE (reference sequence). In nucleotides, the CDR3 is TGTGCCAGCACCACGCCCCGGGACAGGTCCCAAGAGACCCAGTACTTC. It encodes CASTTPRDRSQETQYF.

This chain's CDR3 is CASSFLGTANTEAFF. CDR3 coding DNA: TGTGCCAGCAGCTTCCTCGGGACAGCGAACACTGAAGCTTTCTTT. This rearrangement joins TRBV5-4 to TRBJ1-1; 7 bases line up with TRBD1. The V and J ends lost 2 bases and 1 base, in that order; junction bases with no gene match: 5. The CDR3 extends over 15 amino acids. Germline loops: CDR1 SGHNT, CDR2 YYREEE (reference sequence).

The chain uses TRBV5-6 and TRBJ2-3, with 7 nucleotides matching TRBD1. Germline-derived CDR1 and CDR2 are SGHDT and YYEEEE. Germline trimming cut 4 bases from V and 2 bases from J; bases unmatched to any gene: 19. There are 19 residues in the CDR3. CDR3 amino acids: CASSPMNGTDYDPTDTQYF. The DNA of the CDR3 is TGTGCCAGCAGCCCCATGAACGGGACAGACTACGATCCCACAGATACGCAGTATTTT.

The V call is TRBV12-5, the J call TRBJ1-3; no clear D. CDR1 and CDR2 from the germline V gene are LGHNT and FRNRAP. The germline V and J ends were trimmed by 1 base and 3 bases, with 4 bases remaining between them. CDR3 length: 13 residues. CDR3 nucleotide sequence: TGTGCTAGTGGTTTGGCGGGTGGAAACACCATATATTTT. This gives the protein CASGLAGGNTIYF.

The CDR3 DNA reads as TGTGCCAGCAGCACCCGAGGATCGTCAGGGGCCACCTCTGGGGCCAACGTCCTGACTTTC. It specifies CASSTRGSSGATSGANVLTF. The V and J genes are TRBV9 and TRBJ2-6; possibly TRBD1 for D (6 bases). Germline loops: CDR1 SGDLS, CDR2 YYNGEE. This CDR3 contains 20 residues. Trimming cost V 4 bases and J 0 bases, with 23 bases left between them. Full variable domain (missing parts from reference TRBV9 and TRBJ2-6): DSGVTQTPKHLITATGQRVTLRCSPRSGDLSVYWYQQSLDQGLQFLIQYYNGEERAKGNILERFSAQQFPDLHSELNLSSLELGDSALYFCASSTRGSSGATSGANVLTFGAGSRLTVL.

The chain has TRBV27 and TRBJ2-1; D uncertain. Germline V gene sequence: CDR1 MNHEY, CDR2 SMNVEV (reference sequence). V was shortened by 2 bases and J by 6 bases, with 14 bases between the two germline ends. The CDR3 is 15 residues long. The chain's CDR3 is CASSLGQLWANEQFF. In nucleotides, the CDR3 is TGTGCCAGCAGTTTAGGTCAGCTTTGGGCCAATGAGCAGTTCTTC.

This clone was observed a few times. V and J are TRBV7-3 and TRBJ1-6, with 8 bases identical to TRBD1. The CDR3 has 14 amino acids. J was trimmed by 7 bases and V by 5 bases; bases with no gene match: 4. Germline-derived CDR1 and CDR2 are SGHTA and FQGTGA. CDR3 region: CASSRDRRNSPLHF. CDR3 in DNA: TGTGCCAGCAGCCGGGACAGGAGAAATTCACCCCTCCACTTT.

The chain employs TRBV4-1 and TRBJ1-2; TRBD1 aligns across 8 bases. J gave up 7 bases and V 1 base, and 11 bases lay outside the gene matches. The CDR3 sequence is 16 residues long. Germline V gene sequence: CDR1 MGHRA, CDR2 YSYEKL. The CDR3 DNA sequence: TGCGCCAGCAGCCAAGCGACAGGGGCAACCGCCGGTGGCTACACCTTC. Protein: CASSQATGATAGGYTF.

The chain employs TRBV29-1 and TRBJ2-5; 9 nucleotides match TRBD1. Germline V gene data show CDR1 as SQVTM and CDR2 as ANQGSEA. V shed 6 bases and J 2 bases; nucleotides not matched to a gene: 4. The CDR3 sequence is 13 residues long. CDR3 nucleotide sequence: TGCAGCGTCAAACAGGGGGCACAAGAGACCCAGTACTTC. Its translation is CSVKQGAQETQYF.

The V and J genes are TRBV16 and TRBJ2-5, with 7 bases fitting TRBD1. The CDR3 is 17 residues long. The J segment lost 4 bases and the V segment lost 2 bases, leaving 13 bases of the junction unmatched. Germline V lookup: CDR1 KGHSY, CDR2 FQNENV. This CDR3 is CASSQGWAGGDGETQYF. The CDR3 DNA follows: TGTGCCAGCAGCCAAGGCTGGGCAGGGGGTGATGGAGAGACCCAGTACTTC.

The chain is built from TRBV5-1 and TRBJ2-5, with D uncertain. The CDR3 consists of 13 residues. Germline V lookup: CDR1 SGHRS, CDR2 YFSETQ. Trimming left V 0 bases short and J 1 base short, with 4 bases between. The CDR3 DNA sequence: TGCGCCAGCAGCTTGGAACTCCAAGAGACCCAGTACTTC. This sequence encodes CASSLELQETQYF.

Remarks on this clone: One junction end disagrees with the germline gene, perhaps due to a read error. The rearrangement joins TRBV7-7 to TRBJ2-1; 12 nucleotides agree with TRBD2. The CDR3 covers 17 residues. From germline, CDR1 is SSHAT and CDR2 FNYEAQ (reference sequence). CDR3 nucleotide sequence: TGTGCTAGCAGCTTAGCCTTGACTAGCGGGGGTTACAATGAGCAGTTCTTC. Residues: CASSLALTSGGYNEQFF.

The chain joins TRBV7-2 to TRBJ2-5; TRBD2 aligns across 11 bases. After removal of 1 base from V and 5 bases from J, the junction contained 6 bases not matched to a gene. Per the germline V gene, CDR1 is SGHTA and CDR2 is FQGNSA. The CDR3 extends over 16 amino acids. The CDR3 region is CASSLVDRTSGETQYF. The CDR3 DNA is TGTGCCAGCAGCTTAGTTGACCGGACTAGCGGGGAGACCCAGTACTTC.

This clone was detected ten times or more. The rearrangement joins TRBV19 to TRBJ2-1; D might be TRBD1 (6 bases). Trimming shortened V by 5 bases and J by 0 bases, and 11 bases separated the two germline ends. Germline V gene data show CDR1 as LNHDA and CDR2 as SQIVND (reference sequence). This CDR3 is built from 15 residues. CDR3 DNA: TGTGCCAGTAGTGCCGACAGGAGCTCCTACAATGAGCAGTTCTTC. Its protein is CASSADRSSYNEQFF. The whole variable domain, filled in from reference TRBV19 and TRBJ2-1, reads DGGITQSPKYLFRKEGQNVTLSCEQNLNHDAMYWYRQDPGQGLRLIYYSQIVNDFQKGDIAEGYSVSREKKESFPLTVTSAQKNPTAFYLCASSADRSSYNEQFFGPGTRLTVL.

The chain recombines TRBV3-1 (or the pseudogene TRBV3-2) with TRBJ1-6, with a possible D match to TRBD1 (5 bases). With 5 bases removed from V and 10 bases from J, the gap between germline ends came to 12 bases. The CDR3 spans 13 residues. Looked up from germline, CDR1 is LGHDT and CDR2 is YNNKEL (reference sequence). The CDR3 sequence: CASSTDSNSPLHF. The CDR3 coding sequence is TGTGCCAGCAGCACCGACAGTAACTCACCCCTCCACTTT.